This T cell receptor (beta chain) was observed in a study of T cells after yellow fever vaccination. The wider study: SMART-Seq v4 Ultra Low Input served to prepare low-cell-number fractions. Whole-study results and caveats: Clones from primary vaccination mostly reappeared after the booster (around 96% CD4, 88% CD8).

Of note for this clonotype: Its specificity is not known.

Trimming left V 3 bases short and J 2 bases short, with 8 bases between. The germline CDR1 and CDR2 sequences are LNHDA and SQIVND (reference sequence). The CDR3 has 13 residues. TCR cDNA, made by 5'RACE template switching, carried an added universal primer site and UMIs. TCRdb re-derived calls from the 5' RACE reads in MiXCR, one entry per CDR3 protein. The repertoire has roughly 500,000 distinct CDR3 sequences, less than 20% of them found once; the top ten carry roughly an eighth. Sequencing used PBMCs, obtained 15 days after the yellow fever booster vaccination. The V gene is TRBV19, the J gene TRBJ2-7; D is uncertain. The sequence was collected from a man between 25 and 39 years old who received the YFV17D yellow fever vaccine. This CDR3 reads CASSIGRAYEQYF. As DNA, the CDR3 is TGTGCCAGTAGTATCGGCCGGGCCTACGAGCAGTACTTC.